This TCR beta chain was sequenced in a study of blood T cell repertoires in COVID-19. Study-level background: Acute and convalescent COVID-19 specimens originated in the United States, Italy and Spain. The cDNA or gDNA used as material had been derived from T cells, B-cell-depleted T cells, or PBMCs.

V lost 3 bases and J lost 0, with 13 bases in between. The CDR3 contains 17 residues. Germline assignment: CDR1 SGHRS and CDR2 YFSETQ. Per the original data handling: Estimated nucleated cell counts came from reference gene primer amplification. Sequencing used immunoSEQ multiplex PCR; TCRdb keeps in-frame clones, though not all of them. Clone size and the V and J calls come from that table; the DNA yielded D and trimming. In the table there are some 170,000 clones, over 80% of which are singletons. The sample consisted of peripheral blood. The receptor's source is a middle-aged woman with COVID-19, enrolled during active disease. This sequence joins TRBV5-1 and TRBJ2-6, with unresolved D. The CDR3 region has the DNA TGCGCCAGCAGCTATCTACAGCTTTCCTCTGGGGCCAACGTCCTGACTTTC. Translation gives CASSYLQLSSGANVLTF.